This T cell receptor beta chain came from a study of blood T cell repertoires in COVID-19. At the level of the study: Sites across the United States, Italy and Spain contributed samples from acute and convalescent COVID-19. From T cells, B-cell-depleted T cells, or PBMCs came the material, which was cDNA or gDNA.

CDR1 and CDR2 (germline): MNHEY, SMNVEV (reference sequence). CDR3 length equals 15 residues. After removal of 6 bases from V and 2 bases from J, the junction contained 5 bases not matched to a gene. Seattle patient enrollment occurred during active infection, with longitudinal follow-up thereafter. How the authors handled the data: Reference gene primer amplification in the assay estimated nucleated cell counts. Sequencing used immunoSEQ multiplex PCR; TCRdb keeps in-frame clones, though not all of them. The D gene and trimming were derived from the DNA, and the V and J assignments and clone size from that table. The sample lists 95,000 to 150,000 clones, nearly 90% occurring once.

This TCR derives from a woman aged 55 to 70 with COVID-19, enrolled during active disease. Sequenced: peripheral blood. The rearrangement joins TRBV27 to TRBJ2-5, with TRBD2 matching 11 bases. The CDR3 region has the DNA TGTGCCAGCAGGCCCAGACTAGCGGGGCAAGAGACCCAGTACTTC. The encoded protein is CASRPRLAGQETQYF.